This T cell receptor (beta chain) derives from a study of siplizumab effects on memory and regulatory T cells (dated by TCRdb to the late 2010s). About the investigation overall: The study looked at the effect of siplizumab, an anti-CD2 antibody, on alloreactive T-cell subsets in allogeneic mixed lymphocyte reactions made from human PBMCs. Paper-wide results and their limitations: About 75-97% of proliferating CD4+ or CD8+ clones could not be given a naive or memory phenotype. Because sequences below about 10^-5 frequency were poorly captured, only a minor fraction of alloreactive clones could be mapped to unstimulated subsets. Siplizumab significantly reduced the cumulative frequency of alloreactive sequences traceable to unstimulated CD4+ memory T cells. Greater diversity appeared to be present in unstimulated naive T cells than in memory T cells, and a substantial contribution to the alloresponse seemed to be made by naive cells. Whether proliferating Tregs from siplizumab cultures actually had suppressive function was not functionally confirmed. Among mappable alloreactive CD4+ clones, an average Treg-derived fraction of about 70% was observed with siplizumab, compared with 25% to 30% in control reactions.

As to this clone: Its antigen remains undetermined. There are no base qualities to consult, and no much larger clone falls within one base.

Sorted unstimulated T cells, along with proliferating T cells recovered from mixed lymphocyte reactions, underwent TCRbeta CDR3 sequencing. Fresh whole blood from fewer than 11 HLA-typed healthy donors was used to isolate PBMCs. To map where alloreactive clones came from, CD4+ regulatory T cells in the unstimulated state were FACS-sorted. Library generation was performed with the immunoSEQ multiplex PCR assay. Roughly 100,000 TCR templates per sample were assayed by the deep sequencing platform. Genomic DNA extracted from sorted T cells was used for TCRbeta CDR3 sequencing. The authors processed their data as follows. Clonal analysis of TCRbeta CDR3 data was done in the R programming language. Comparing unstimulated samples against CFSE-low samples taken after the reaction was how alloreactive CD4+ and CD8+ clones were defined. Regulatory or non-regulatory origin was assigned to alloreactive CD4+ clones by matching of sequences to sorted unstimulated Treg and non-Treg repertoires. TCRdb carries this immuneACCESS record with in-frame sequences only. Its versions omit some clonotypes, under half of them owing to an unresolved V gene in the studies checked, with the rest unexplained. That table furnishes V, J and clone size, whereas the DNA furnished D and trimming. In all, the sample holds 90,000 to 120,000 clones, and about 93% of those were seen once. Clones ranked in the top ten supply 0.55% to 0.8% of the sample.

In the germline V gene, CDR1 corresponds to SGHRS and CDR2 to YFSETQ. Between the V and J ends, shortened by 4 bases and 2 bases respectively, the junction contains 12 bases. CDR3 length: 15 amino acids, cysteine to phenylalanine. Solely the CDR3 DNA is kept, with 45 bases framed from the first base. Source material: Tregs sorted from blood. The receptor's source is a human donor in good health. This receptor chain uses TRBV5-1 and TRBJ1-4, with no confident D gene call. The DNA is TGCGCCAGCAGCCGGAGTGGGGTCACTAATGAAAAACTGTTTTTT. Translated, it reads CASSRSGVTNEKLFF.